This T cell receptor beta chain is drawn from a study of blood T cell repertoires in COVID-19. Background on the study: Material from acute and convalescent COVID-19 was sourced from the United States, Italy and Spain. The analysed material was cDNA or gDNA that came from T cells, B-cell-depleted T cells, or PBMCs.

TCRdb keeps only in-frame clones here, not all; method: immunoSEQ multiplex PCR. The top ten clones hold 4% to 5% of a sample with 100,000 to 130,000 clones, approximately 82% of them seen once. Trimming took 5 bases from V and 8 from J; bases not matched to a gene: 8. CDR3 length: 16 amino acids. Germline V gives CDR1 SEHNR, CDR2 FQNEAQ (reference sequence). The chain employs TRBV7-9 and TRBJ2-1; TRBD2 aligns across 14 bases. What was sequenced was peripheral blood. The TCR comes from a woman in her 70s with acute or convalescent COVID-19. CDR3 in amino acids: CASSHGTSGRFDEQFF. In DNA form, the CDR3 reads TGTGCCAGCAGCCACGGGACTAGCGGGAGATTTGATGAGCAGTTCTTC.